The 18 T cell receptor beta chains below come from one sample, sequenced in a study of T cell responses to AZD1222 COVID-19 vaccine. Using immunoSEQ multiplex PCR, the repertoire was profiled, and TCRdb retains in-frame clones only, with some absent. The sample records 150,000 or so clones, around 90% being singletons. The sample consisted of peripheral blood, taken on day 0 of AZD1222 vaccination. All receptors derive from an adult in good health.

The chain uses TRBV7-2 and TRBJ1-1; the D gene is possibly TRBD1 (5 bases). Trimming removed 3 bases from V and 4 bases from J, with 15 bases in between. This CDR3 comprises 15 residues. Germline V CDR1 and CDR2: SGHTA, FQGNSA. In DNA, the CDR3 is TGTGCCAGCAGCTTGGGACCGGGGGGGGTCACTGAAGCTTTCTTT. Translated, it gives CASSLGPGGVTEAFF. Drawing the rest from reference TRBV7-2 and TRBJ1-1, the complete variable domain is GAGVSQSPSNKVTEKGKDVELRCDPISGHTALYWYRQSLGQGLEFLIYFQGNSAPDKSGLPSDRFSAERTGGSVSTLTIQRTQQEDSAVYLCASSLGPGGVTEAFFGQGTRLTVV.

The chain has TRBV25-1 and TRBJ1-6; the D is unclear. The CDR3 spans 14 residues. V was shortened by 6 bases and J by 0 bases, with 6 bases between the two germline ends. Germline V lookup: CDR1 MGHDK, CDR2 SYGVNS. CDR3: CASRGSSYNSPLHF. The CDR3 nucleotides read TGTGCCAGCAGAGGAAGCTCCTATAATTCACCCCTCCACTTT.

V is TRBV6-6 and J is TRBJ2-5; D may be TRBD2 (6 bases). CDR1 and CDR2 (germline): MNHNY, SVGAGI (reference sequence). The CDR3 contains 13 residues. Trimming took 6 bases from V and 5 from J, leaving 13 bases between them. The CDR3 spells CASSLTSNETQYF. In nucleotides, the CDR3 is TGTGCCAGCAGCCTGACTAGTAACGAGACCCAGTACTTC.

Only one count was recorded for this clone. The rearrangement links TRBV6-5 to TRBJ2-7, with D unclear. CDR1 is MNHEY, CDR2 SVGAGI, per germline. V was trimmed by 0 bases and J by 0 bases, leaving 12 bases between them. The CDR3 runs to 16 residues. The CDR3 DNA reads as TGTGCCAGCAGTTACTCGATTCTCGGAACCTCCTACGAGCAGTACTTC. Translated, it gives CASSYSILGTSYEQYF.

The V and J genes are TRBV6-5 and TRBJ2-1, with 7 bases identical to TRBD2. CDR3 size: 14 residues. Germline assignment: CDR1 MNHEY and CDR2 SVGAGI. V lost 5 bases to trimming and J lost 7 bases; unmatched junction nucleotides: 8. The CDR3 reads CASSPGLGVNEQFF. The CDR3 region has the DNA TGTGCCAGCAGTCCAGGACTAGGGGTGAATGAGCAGTTCTTC.

This clone appeared once. The chain carries TRBV7-3 and TRBJ2-7, with D unresolved. This CDR3 contains 15 residues. V lost 4 bases to trimming and J lost 0 bases, with 13 bases between them. Germline CDR1 and CDR2: SGHTA and FQGTGA. The CDR3 here is CASSSSTEFSYEQYF. For the CDR3, the DNA is TGTGCCAGCAGCTCATCGACGGAGTTCTCCTACGAGCAGTACTTC.

This chain uses TRBV19 with TRBJ1-5, with a weak D call TRBD1 (5 bases). V lost 7 bases and J 5 bases, leaving 15 bases between the germline ends. The CDR3 sequence is 14 residues long. Looked up from germline, CDR1 is LNHDA and CDR2 is SQIVND (reference sequence). Here the CDR3 reads CASTPGPTHQPQHF. Here the CDR3 DNA reads TGTGCCAGTACCCCGGGACCTACCCATCAGCCCCAGCATTTT. Combining the CDR3 with reference TRBV19 and TRBJ1-5 gives the whole variable domain DGGITQSPKYLFRKEGQNVTLSCEQNLNHDAMYWYRQDPGQGLRLIYYSQIVNDFQKGDIAEGYSVSREKKESFPLTVTSAQKNPTAFYLCASTPGPTHQPQHFGDGTRLSIL.

The chain carries TRBV30 and TRBJ2-7; possibly TRBD2 for D (5 bases). V dropped 3 bases and J dropped 2 bases, with 14 bases sitting between them. Germline loops: CDR1 GTSNPN, CDR2 SVGIG (reference sequence). This CDR3 has 14 residues. This CDR3 is CAWRPGIRTYEQYF. CDR3 bases: TGTGCCTGGAGGCCGGGGATCCGAACCTACGAGCAGTACTTC.

The chain uses TRBV6-5 and TRBJ1-3; 9 bases line up with TRBD1. This CDR3 spans 15 amino acids. Germline V gives CDR1 MNHEY, CDR2 SVGAGI. J gave up 8 bases and V 6 bases, and 11 bases lay outside the gene matches. In DNA, the CDR3 is TGTGCCAGCAGAAACCCCGGGACAGGGAGGGACACCATATATTTT. It yields the protein CASRNPGTGRDTIYF.

This clone is a singleton in its sample. The V and J genes are TRBV5-1 and TRBJ2-7, with D perhaps matching TRBD1 (6 bases). The CDR3 totals 14 residues. The germline V and J ends were trimmed by 0 bases and 1 base, with 8 bases remaining between them. Germline assignment: CDR1 SGHRS and CDR2 YFSETQ. The CDR3 DNA reads as TGCGCCAGCAGCTTGGACAGGGTGTCCTACGAGCAGTACTTC. Its translation: CASSLDRVSYEQYF. The variable domain in full, with the rest retrieved from reference TRBV5-1 and TRBJ2-7, is KAGVTQTPRYLIKTRGQQVTLSCSPISGHRSVSWYQQTPGQGLQFLFEYFSETQRNKGNFPGRFSGRQFSNSRSEMNVSTLELGDSALYLCASSLDRVSYEQYFGPGTRLTVT.

The chain is built from TRBV6-5 and TRBJ1-1; D remains ambiguous. Germline CDR1 reads MNHEY; CDR2 reads SVGAGI. The CDR3 loop spans 13 amino acids. V was clipped by 8 bases and J by 0 bases, with 10 bases between them. CDR3 sequence (DNA): TGTGCCAGCGCTCCAGCTTTGAACACTGAAGCTTTCTTT. It is translated as CASAPALNTEAFF.

V and J are TRBV28 and TRBJ2-5; D gene uncertain. This CDR3 is built from 14 residues. Germline CDR1 and CDR2: MDHEN and SYDVKM. V lost 6 bases to trimming and J lost 1 base, with 12 bases between them. The CDR3 sequence: CASSGRTRQETQYF. Here the CDR3 DNA reads TGTGCCAGCAGCGGACGTACCCGCCAAGAGACCCAGTACTTC.

The CDR3 loop is CASRTGTLTEKLFF. The CDR3 nucleotides read TGTGCCAGCAGAACCGGGACATTAACTGAAAAACTGTTTTTT. This chain connects TRBV5-5 to TRBJ1-4, with a tentative D call TRBD1 (6 bases). The CDR3 has 14 residues. From germline, CDR1 is SGHKS and CDR2 YYEKEE (reference sequence). The ends were cut back, 5 bases at V and 7 bases at J, with 15 bases in the middle.

V is TRBV6-5 and J is TRBJ1-2, with 7 bases aligning to TRBD1. Per germline, CDR1 MNHEY and CDR2 SVGAGI. The V and J ends lost 5 bases and 4 bases, in that order; junction bases with no gene match: 7. This CDR3 is 14 amino acids long. The CDR3 reads CASSPDRDGYGYTF. CDR3 in DNA: TGTGCCAGCAGTCCCGACAGGGACGGCTATGGCTACACCTTC.

This chain joins TRBV7-2 and TRBJ2-5; tentative D call: TRBD2 (5 bases). The germline V gene has CDR1 SGHTA and CDR2 FQGNSA. V lost 1 base and J 5 bases, leaving 11 bases between the germline ends. The CDR3 spans 14 residues. In nucleotides, the CDR3 is TGTGCCAGCAGCTTAGGGGCTGGGGAGGAGACCCAGTACTTC. As protein: CASSLGAGEETQYF. Full variable domain (outside the CDR3, taken from reference TRBV7-2 and TRBJ2-5): GAGVSQSPSNKVTEKGKDVELRCDPISGHTALYWYRQSLGQGLEFLIYFQGNSAPDKSGLPSDRFSAERTGGSVSTLTIQRTQQEDSAVYLCASSLGAGEETQYFGPGTRLLVL.

The rearrangement links TRBV30 to TRBJ1-1; the D is unclear. There are 13 residues in the CDR3. Germline V gene sequence: CDR1 GTSNPN, CDR2 SVGIG (reference sequence). Trimming took off 4 bases at V and 1 base at J, with 10 bases between the two ends. CDR3 sequence reads: CAWTVGGNTEAFF. In DNA, the CDR3 is TGTGCCTGGACTGTTGGAGGGAACACTGAAGCTTTCTTT.

The V call is TRBV7-6, the J call TRBJ2-3; the D gene is possibly TRBD2 (6 bases). Trimming left V 1 base short and J 5 bases short, with 16 bases between. The CDR3 spans 16 residues. Germline CDR1 SGHVS, CDR2 FNYEAQ. The CDR3 DNA sequence: TGTGCCAGCAGCTTAGTAGGGGAGGAGGAAGGAGATACGCAGTATTTT. The encoded protein is CASSLVGEEEGDTQYF.

The chain links TRBV7-2 to TRBJ2-5; 8 bases agree with TRBD1. Losses at the gene ends were 5 bases for V and 5 bases for J; bases not matched to a gene: 4. The CDR3 contains 13 residues. Per the germline V gene, CDR1 is SGHTA and CDR2 is FQGNSA. The chain's CDR3 is CASSMDREETQYF. The CDR3 region has the DNA TGTGCCAGCAGCATGGACAGGGAGGAGACCCAGTACTTC. Variable domain in full (rest from reference TRBV7-2 and TRBJ2-5): GAGVSQSPSNKVTEKGKDVELRCDPISGHTALYWYRQSLGQGLEFLIYFQGNSAPDKSGLPSDRFSAERTGGSVSTLTIQRTQQEDSAVYLCASSMDREETQYFGPGTRLLVL.